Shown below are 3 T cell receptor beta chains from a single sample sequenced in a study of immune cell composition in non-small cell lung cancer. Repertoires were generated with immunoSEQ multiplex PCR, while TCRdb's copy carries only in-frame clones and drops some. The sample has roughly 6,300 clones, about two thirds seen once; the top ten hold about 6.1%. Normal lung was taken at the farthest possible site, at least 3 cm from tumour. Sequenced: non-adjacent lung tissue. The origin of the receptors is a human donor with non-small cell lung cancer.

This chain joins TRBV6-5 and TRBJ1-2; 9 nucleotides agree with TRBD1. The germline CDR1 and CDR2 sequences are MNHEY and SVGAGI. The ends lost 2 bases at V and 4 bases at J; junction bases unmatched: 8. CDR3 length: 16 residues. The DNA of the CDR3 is TGTGCCAGCAGTTACCCAACCTCGGACAGGGGCTATGGCTACACCTTC. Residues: CASSYPTSDRGYGYTF.

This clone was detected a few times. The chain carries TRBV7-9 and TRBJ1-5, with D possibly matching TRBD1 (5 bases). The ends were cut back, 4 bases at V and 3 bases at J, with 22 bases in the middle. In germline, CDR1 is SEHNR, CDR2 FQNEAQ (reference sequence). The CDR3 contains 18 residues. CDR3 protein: CASSSPPSQGLLNQPQHF. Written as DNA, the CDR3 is TGTGCCAGCAGCTCTCCTCCTAGTCAGGGCCTTCTCAATCAGCCCCAGCATTTT. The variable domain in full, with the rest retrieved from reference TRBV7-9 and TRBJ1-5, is DTGVSQNPRHKITKRGQNVTFRCDPISEHNRLYWYRQTLGQGPEFLTYFQNEAQLEKSRLLSDRFSAERPKGSFSTLEIQRTEQGDSAMYLCASSSPPSQGLLNQPQHFGDGTRLSIL.

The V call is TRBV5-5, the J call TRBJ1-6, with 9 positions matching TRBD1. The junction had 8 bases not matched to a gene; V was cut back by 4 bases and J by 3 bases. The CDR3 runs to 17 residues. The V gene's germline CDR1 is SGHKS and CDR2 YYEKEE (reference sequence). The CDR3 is CASSAPTGGFYNSPLHF. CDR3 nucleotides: TGTGCCAGCAGCGCCCCGACAGGGGGGTTCTATAATTCACCCCTCCACTTT.